A single sample gave rise to the 16 T cell receptor beta chains below, sequenced in a study of blood T cell repertoires in COVID-19. Sequencing used immunoSEQ multiplex PCR; TCRdb keeps in-frame clones, though not all of them. The sample has roughly 200,000 clones, about 80% seen once; the top ten hold approximately 4.4%. Material for sequencing was peripheral blood. The receptor source for this set is a man between 50 and 59 years old with active or convalescent COVID-19.

This chain joins TRBV6-1 and TRBJ2-7, with 8 positions matching TRBD2. The trim removed 3 bases at V and 3 bases at J, leaving 10 bases unmatched. Germline V gene data show CDR1 as MNHNS and CDR2 as SASEGT. This CDR3 has 16 amino acids. CDR3 nucleotide sequence: TGTGCCAGCAGTGAGGGAAAGCGGGGGTTTCTCTACGAGCAGTACTTC. As protein: CASSEGKRGFLYEQYF.

The chain has TRBV6-6 and TRBJ1-6; 9 positions match TRBD1. Per the germline V gene, CDR1 is MNHNY and CDR2 is SVGAGI (reference sequence). CDR3 length equals 14 residues. V gave up 2 bases and J gave up 7 bases; unmatched junction bases: 0. The CDR3 protein is CASSYGTGNSPLHF. CDR3 nucleotide sequence: TGTGCCAGCAGTTACGGGACAGGGAATTCACCCCTCCACTTT.

At least ten counts were recorded for this clone. The chain uses TRBV12-5 and TRBJ2-1; 9 bases fit TRBD1. CDR3 length: 15 residues. Trimming took 1 base from V and 11 from J; bases not matched to a gene: 9. Germline CDR1 is LGHNT and CDR2 is FRNRAP. This CDR3 reads CASGLETPGQGKQFF. DNA of the CDR3: TGTGCTAGTGGTTTGGAAACTCCGGGACAGGGAAAGCAGTTCTTC. The full variable domain, in which reference TRBV12-5 and TRBJ2-1 provide the parts outside the CDR3, is DARVTQTPRHKVTEMGQEVTMRCQPILGHNTVFWYRQTMMQGLELLAYFRNRAPLDDSGMPKDRFSAEMPDATLATLKIQPSEPRDSAVYFCASGLETPGQGKQFFGPGTRLTVL.

The CDR3 reads CASSPRQGNYGYTF. The DNA of the CDR3 is TGTGCCAGCAGCCCCCGGCAGGGAAACTATGGCTACACCTTC. The chain combines TRBV7-2 with TRBJ1-2, with D possibly TRBD1 on 5 matching bases. The CDR3 loop spans 14 amino acids. Trimming left V 5 bases short and J 2 bases short, with 12 bases between. Germline V lookup: CDR1 SGHTA, CDR2 FQGNSA. Full variable domain (outside the CDR3, taken from reference TRBV7-2 and TRBJ1-2): GAGVSQSPSNKVTEKGKDVELRCDPISGHTALYWYRQSLGQGLEFLIYFQGNSAPDKSGLPSDRFSAERTGGSVSTLTIQRTQQEDSAVYLCASSPRQGNYGYTFGSGTRLTVV.

The genes are TRBV28 and TRBJ2-7; 8 bases are shared with TRBD2. With 6 bases clipped from V and 3 bases from J, the junction kept 4 bases outside the gene matches. Germline V gives CDR1 MDHEN, CDR2 SYDVKM. The CDR3 loop spans 13 amino acids. The CDR3 protein is CASSLAGSYEQYF. In DNA form, the CDR3 reads TGTGCCAGCAGCTTAGCGGGGAGCTACGAGCAGTACTTC.

The chain carries TRBV29-1 and TRBJ2-2; D remains ambiguous. The CDR3 spans 14 residues. Germline V gene sequence: CDR1 SQVTM, CDR2 ANQGSEA. V gave up 6 bases and J gave up 1 base, with 12 bases separating them. CDR3 protein: CSVPLGENTGELFF. DNA for the CDR3: TGCAGCGTCCCACTTGGAGAGAACACCGGGGAGCTGTTTTTT.

V and J are TRBV6-5 and TRBJ2-2, with D uncertain. With 8 bases removed from V and 8 bases from J, the gap between germline ends came to 9 bases. The CDR3 is 11 amino acids. Looked up from germline, CDR1 is MNHEY and CDR2 is SVGAGI. CDR3 sequence (DNA): TGTGCCAGCGGCGGCGCTGGGGAGCTGTTTTTT. Its protein product is CASGGAGELFF.

This clone was recorded once. The chain uses TRBV11-2 and TRBJ2-1; D remains ambiguous. CDR1 is SGHAT and CDR2 is FQNNGV in the germline V gene. Trimming took 1 base from V and 0 from J, leaving 4 bases between them. The CDR3 has 14 residues. CDR3 bases: TGTGCCAGCAGCTTAGGGAGCTCCTACAATGAGCAGTTCTTC. It translates to CASSLGSSYNEQFF.

This rearrangement joins TRBV1 to TRBJ2-7; the DNA was not compared with TRBD2, the D call given in the table. TRBV1 is tagged as a pseudogene. There are 9 residues in the CDR3. The DNA for the CDR3 is TGCACCTCTCCCTACGAGCAGTACTTC. Its protein product is CTSPYEQYF.

The V and J genes are TRBV6-5 and TRBJ1-2; 7 nucleotides align to TRBD1. The length of the CDR3 is 12 residues. V lost 10 bases to trimming and J lost 7 bases; unmatched junction nucleotides: 9. The germline V gene has CDR1 MNHEY and CDR2 SVGAGI. This CDR3 is CAMRTGSFGYTF. CDR3 DNA sequence: TGTGCCATGCGGACAGGATCCTTTGGCTACACCTTC.

The V and J genes are TRBV21-1 and TRBJ1-2. TRBV21-1 is given as a pseudogene. This CDR3 region has 17 residues. CDR3 coding DNA: TGTGCCAGCCCTGCCCGGGGGGCGCTTTTATCGGGCTATGGCTACACCTTC. Residues: CASPARGALLSGYGYTF.

The CDR3 is CATQDRGLIGELFF. CDR3 nucleotide sequence: TGTGCCACGCAAGACAGGGGGCTCATCGGGGAGCTGTTTTTT. The gene calls are TRBV6-6 and TRBJ2-2, with 10 nucleotides matching TRBD1. The ends lost 10 bases at V and 7 bases at J; junction bases unmatched: 9. Germline CDR1 reads MNHNY; CDR2 reads SVGAGI (reference sequence). This CDR3 is built from 14 residues.

This rearrangement joins TRBV24-1 to TRBJ1-1; D might be TRBD1 (5 bases). The V and J ends lost 9 bases and 0 bases respectively, with 16 bases between them. Germline CDR1 reads KGHDR; CDR2 reads SFDVKD. The CDR3 runs to 15 residues. The CDR3 DNA sequence: TGTGCCACCTCGACAGCGCAGTCCATGAACACTGAAGCTTTCTTT. Translating gives CATSTAQSMNTEAFF.

The CDR3 loop is CASSPLTGIGNEQFF. CDR3 coding DNA: TGTGCCAGCTCACCACTGACAGGGATAGGCAATGAGCAGTTCTTC. This rearrangement joins TRBV18 to TRBJ2-1; 7 positions match TRBD1. The CDR3 is 15 residues long. Germline trimming cut 1 base from V and 6 bases from J; bases unmatched to any gene: 6. Germline V CDR1 and CDR2: KGHSH, LQKENI.

The chain combines TRBV30 with TRBJ2-7; TRBD1 is a possible D gene (6 bases). V lost 2 bases, J lost 4 bases, and 15 bases lay in between. There are 14 residues in the CDR3. Germline V CDR1 and CDR2: GTSNPN, SVGIG (reference sequence). DNA for the CDR3: TGTGCCTGGAGTTCCGGGACATCAACATACGAGCAGTACTTC. Its translation is CAWSSGTSTYEQYF.

This clone was seen only a few times. V and J are TRBV5-4 and TRBJ1-6; D is possibly TRBD1 (5 bases). CDR1 is SGHNT, CDR2 YYREEE, per germline (reference sequence). The ends were cut back, 2 bases at V and 12 bases at J, with 15 bases in the middle. The CDR3 extends over 14 amino acids. The DNA for the CDR3 is TGTGCCAGCAGCTTTACAGGAACCGAAGGACCCCTCCACTTT. Its translation is CASSFTGTEGPLHF.